Included here is one T cell receptor beta chain sequence, with context. From RNA, the CDR3 regions of TCR beta chains were amplified and sequenced. Second-round multiplex PCR came after a first-round RT-PCR that employed HTBI primers. TCRdb itself ran the multiplex PCR reads through MiXCR, one entry per CDR3 protein. This table has approximately 330,000 distinct CDR3 sequences, about a sixth appearing once. The source of the sample is a study of Graves' ophthalmopathy and Graves' hyperthyroidism. The V end was cut by 2 bases, the J end by 11 bases, with 12 bases between. Germline-derived CDR1 and CDR2 are MDHEN and SYDVKM. This CDR3 region has 12 residues.

The genes are TRBV28 and TRBJ1-1; maybe TRBD1 (6 bases). This sequence originates from an adult man with Graves' ophthalmopathy. The sequenced sample was peripheral blood. CDR3 coding DNA: TGTGCCAGCAGTTTAGGACACAGGGTGGCTTTCTTT. Translating it yields CASSLGHRVAFF.